This is a list of T cell receptor beta chains from one sample in a study of blood T cell repertoires in COVID-19. Repertoires were generated with immunoSEQ multiplex PCR, while TCRdb's copy carries only in-frame clones and drops some. The sample gives around 140,000 clones, around 89% of which show up once; roughly 18% is in the top ten. Sequenced sample: peripheral blood. The receptors derive from a man aged 50-59 years with active or convalescent COVID-19. The CDR3 runs from the conserved cysteine through the conserved F or W. D genes are given only for firm matches. Clone size appears in some rows only: once, few, many, or a class for an expanded clone.

v_gene	abundance	d_gene	j_gene	CDR3nt	CDR3aa
TRBV18	-	-	TRBJ1-2	TGTGCCAGCTCACCCTCAGGGCTTTATGGCTACACCTTC	CASSPSGLYGYTF
TRBV15	-	-	TRBJ1-6	TGTGCCACCAGCGCGAATCCTGATGTAACCCGAGTCTCCTATAATTCACCCCTCCACTTT	CATSANPDVTRVSYNSPLHF
TRBV19	-	-	TRBJ1-4	TGTGCCAGTAGTGGCCACGCAACTAATGAAAAACTGTTTTTT	CASSGHATNEKLFF
TRBV15	-	-	TRBJ1-4	TGTGCCACCCAGACAGGCCACTACGAAAAACTGTTTTTT	CATQTGHYEKLFF
TRBV24-1	once	TRBD1	TRBJ1-4	TGTGCCACCAGTGGTGGACAGGGGTCTAATGAAAAACTGTTTTTT	CATSGGQGSNEKLFF
TRBV5-1	once	-	TRBJ2-5	TGCGCCAGCAGCACCCAGGGTGAAGCTTCTGCGGCCCAGTACTTC	CASSTQGEASAAQYF
TRBV5-4	-	TRBD1	TRBJ2-7	TGTGCCAGCAGCAGGGACAGGGTCGACGAGCAGTACTTC	CASSRDRVDEQYF
TRBV10-3	-	-	TRBJ1-6	TGTGCCATCAGTTCAGGACAGCGAAATTCACCCCTCCACTTT	CAISSGQRNSPLHF
TRBV5-1	-	-	TRBJ2-7	TGCGCCAGCAGCTTGGTGCAGGGGTCGACCTACGAGCAGTACTTC	CASSLVQGSTYEQYF
TRBV4-3	-	TRBD1	TRBJ1-1	TGCGCCAGCAGCCAAGATATACAGGGGGACACTGAAGCTTTCTTT	CASSQDIQGDTEAFF
TRBV7-2	-	-	TRBJ2-5	TGTGCCAGCAGCCGTGACAGGTACCAAGAGACCCAGTACTTC	CASSRDRYQETQYF
TRBV29-1	-	-	TRBJ2-7	TGCAGCGGGGGAATCCAGGGTCGCGAGCAGTACTTC	CSGGIQGREQYF
TRBV2	-	TRBD1	TRBJ1-1	TGTGCCAGCAGCCGGTACGACAGGGGGGGCACTGAAGCTTTCTTT	CASSRYDRGGTEAFF
TRBV6-1	-	TRBD1	TRBJ1-6	TGTGCCAGCAGTGAAGCTCAGGGGGCGCGGAATTCACCCCTCCACTTT	CASSEAQGARNSPLHF
TRBV10-3	-	TRBD2	TRBJ2-1	TGTGCCATCACTCCCTTAGCGGGGGCAGGGAATGAGCAGTTCTTC	CAITPLAGAGNEQFF
TRBV6-5	-	TRBD2	TRBJ2-7	TGTGCCAGCAGGGTTACTAGCGGGACGTCCTACGAGCAGTACTTC	CASRVTSGTSYEQYF
TRBV28	once	TRBD1	TRBJ2-7	TGTGCCAGCAGTTGGGATAAGACAGGGTCCTACGAGCAGTACTTC	CASSWDKTGSYEQYF
TRBV21-1	-	-	TRBJ2-5	TGTGCCAGCAGCAAAGGAGGCACTAGCGGGGCTAAAGAGACCCAGTACTTC	CASSKGGTSGAKETQYF
TRBV14	-	-	TRBJ1-6	TGTGCCAGCAGCCATGGAAGGGGCATTGGACCCCTCCACTTT	CASSHGRGIGPLHF
TRBV6-1	-	-	TRBJ2-5	TGTGCCAGCAGTGAAGGCAGGGACCAAGAGACCCAGTACTTC	CASSEGRDQETQYF
TRBV10-1	-	TRBD2	TRBJ2-1	TGCGCCAGCAGTAGCGGGGGGCGGGATGAGCAGTTCTTC	CASSSGGRDEQFF
TRBV19	-	-	TRBJ2-7	TGTGCCAGTAGGGGCTTCTCCTACGAGCAGTACTTC	CASRGFSYEQYF
TRBV14	few	-	TRBJ2-1	TGTGCCAGCAGCCAAGATGGGGCCAATGAGCAGTTCTTC	CASSQDGANEQFF
TRBV5-1	-	TRBD1	TRBJ2-2	TGCGCCAGCAGCAAGGGACAGGGATCCGGGGAGCTGTTTTTT	CASSKGQGSGELFF